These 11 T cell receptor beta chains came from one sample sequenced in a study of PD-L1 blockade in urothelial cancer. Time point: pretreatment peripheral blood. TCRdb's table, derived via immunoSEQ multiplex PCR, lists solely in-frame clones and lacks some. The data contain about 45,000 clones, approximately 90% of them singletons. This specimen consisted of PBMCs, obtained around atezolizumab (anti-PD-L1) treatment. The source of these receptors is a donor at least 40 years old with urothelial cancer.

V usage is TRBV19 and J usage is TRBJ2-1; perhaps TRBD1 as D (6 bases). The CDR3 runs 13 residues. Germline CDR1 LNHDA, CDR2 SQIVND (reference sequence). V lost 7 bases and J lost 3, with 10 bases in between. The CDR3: CASTQQGYNEQFF. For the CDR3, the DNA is TGTGCCAGTACCCAACAGGGCTACAATGAGCAGTTCTTC.

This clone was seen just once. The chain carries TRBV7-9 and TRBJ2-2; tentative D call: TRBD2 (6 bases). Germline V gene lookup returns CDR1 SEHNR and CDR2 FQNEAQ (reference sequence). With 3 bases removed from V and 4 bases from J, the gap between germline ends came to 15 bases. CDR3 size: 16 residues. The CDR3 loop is CASSFSRRAGTGELFF. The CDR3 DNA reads TGTGCCAGCAGCTTCTCCCGGAGGGCTGGCACCGGGGAGCTGTTTTTT.

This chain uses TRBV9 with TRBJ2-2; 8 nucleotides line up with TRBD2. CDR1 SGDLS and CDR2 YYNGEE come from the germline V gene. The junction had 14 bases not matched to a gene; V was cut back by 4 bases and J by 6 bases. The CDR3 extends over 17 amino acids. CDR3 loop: CASSLLGIAGLAGELFF. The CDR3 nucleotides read TGTGCCAGCAGCCTCCTGGGGATAGCGGGATTGGCCGGGGAGCTGTTTTTT.

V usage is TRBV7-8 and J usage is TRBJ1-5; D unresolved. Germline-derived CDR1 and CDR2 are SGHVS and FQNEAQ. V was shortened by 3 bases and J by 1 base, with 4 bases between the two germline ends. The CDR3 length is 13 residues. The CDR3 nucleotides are TGTGCCAGCAGCTTCCAGAGCAATCAGCCCCAGCATTTT. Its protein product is CASSFQSNQPQHF.

CDR3 sequence reads: CASSLPPGGEGDTQYF. DNA of the CDR3: TGTGCCAGCAGTTTACCACCGGGGGGCGAAGGAGATACGCAGTATTTT. The V call is TRBV28, the J call TRBJ2-3, with D possibly TRBD2 on 7 matching bases. The germline CDR1 and CDR2 sequences are MDHEN and SYDVKM. The CDR3 is made up of 16 amino acids. Trimming took 2 bases from V and 5 from J, leaving 17 bases between them. The variable domain in full, completed from reference TRBV28 and TRBJ2-3, reads DVKVTQSSRYLVKRTGEKVFLECVQDMDHENMFWYRQDPGLGLRLIYFSYDVKMKEKGDIPEGYSVSREKKERFSLILESASTNQTSMYLCASSLPPGGEGDTQYFGPGTRLTVL.

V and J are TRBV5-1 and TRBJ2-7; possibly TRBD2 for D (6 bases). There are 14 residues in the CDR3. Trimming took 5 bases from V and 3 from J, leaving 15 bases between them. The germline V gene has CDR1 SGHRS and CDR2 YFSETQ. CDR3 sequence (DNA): TGCGCCAGCAGTCGCCTGAAGGGAGGCTACGAGCAGTACTTC. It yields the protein CASSRLKGGYEQYF.

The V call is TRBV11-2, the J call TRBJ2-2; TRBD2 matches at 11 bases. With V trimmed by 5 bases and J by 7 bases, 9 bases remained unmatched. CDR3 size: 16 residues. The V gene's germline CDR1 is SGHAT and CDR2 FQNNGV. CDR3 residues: CASSPRVAGGIGELFF. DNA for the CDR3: TGTGCCAGCAGCCCCCGGGTAGCGGGAGGGATCGGGGAGCTGTTTTTT. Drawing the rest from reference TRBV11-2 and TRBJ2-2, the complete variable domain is EAGVAQSPRYKIIEKRQSVAFWCNPISGHATLYWYQQILGQGPKLLIQFQNNGVVDDSQLPKDRFSAERLKGVDSTLKIQPAKLEDSAVYLCASSPRVAGGIGELFFGEGSRLTVL.

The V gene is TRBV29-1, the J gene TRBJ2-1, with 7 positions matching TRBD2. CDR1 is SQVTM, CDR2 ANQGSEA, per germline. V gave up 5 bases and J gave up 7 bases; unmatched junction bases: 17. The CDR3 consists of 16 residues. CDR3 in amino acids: CSVWGSGSGPLNEQFF. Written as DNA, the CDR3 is TGCAGCGTTTGGGGCTCTGGTAGCGGGCCCCTAAATGAGCAGTTCTTC.

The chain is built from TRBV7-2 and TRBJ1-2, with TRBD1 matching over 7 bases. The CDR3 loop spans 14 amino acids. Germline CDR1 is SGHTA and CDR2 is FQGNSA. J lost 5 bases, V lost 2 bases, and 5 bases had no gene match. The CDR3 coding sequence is TGTGCCAGCAGCTTAAACAGGGGATGGTATGGCTACACCTTC. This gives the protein CASSLNRGWYGYTF.

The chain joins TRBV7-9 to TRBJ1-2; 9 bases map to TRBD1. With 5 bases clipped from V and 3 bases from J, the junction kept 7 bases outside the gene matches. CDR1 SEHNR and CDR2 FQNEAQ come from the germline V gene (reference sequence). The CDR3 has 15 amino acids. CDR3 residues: CASSTGQGHYYGYTF. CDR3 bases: TGTGCCAGCAGCACAGGACAGGGGCATTACTATGGCTACACCTTC.

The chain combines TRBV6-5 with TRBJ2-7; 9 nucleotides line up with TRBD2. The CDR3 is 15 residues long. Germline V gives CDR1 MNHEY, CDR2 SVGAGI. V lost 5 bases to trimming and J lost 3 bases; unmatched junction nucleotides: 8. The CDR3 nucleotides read TGTGCCAGCAGTCCTAGCGGGAATGCTAACTACGAGCAGTACTTC. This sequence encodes CASSPSGNANYEQYF.